This TCR beta chain comes out of a study of OX40 agonist ivuxolimab in advanced cancers. This CDR3 is built from 15 residues. V was trimmed by 2 bases and J by 0 bases, leaving 5 bases between them. Germline values: CDR1 MNHEY, CDR2 SVGAGI. The method was immunoSEQ multiplex PCR; TCRdb's version includes in-frame clones alone and lacks a portion of them. The table has some 70,000 clones, 70% to 90% seen once. The receptor was isolated from an adult with an advanced solid tumor such as melanoma, head and neck, liver or kidney cancer. The V and J genes are TRBV6-5 and TRBJ2-6; D is ambiguous. Specimen: CD4+ or CD8+ T cells sorted from blood, collected in a trial of the OX40 agonist ivuxolimab. CDR3 sequence reads: CASSYGFSGANVLTF. CDR3 nucleotides: TGTGCCAGCAGTTACGGGTTCTCTGGGGCCAACGTCCTGACTTTC.